A selection of T cell receptor beta chains follows, all from one sample in a study of PD-L1 blockade in urothelial cancer. Generated by immunoSEQ multiplex PCR, the TCRdb table keeps only in-frame clones and is missing some. Among 100,000 to 150,000 clones listed, around 88% were seen once. The sequenced sample was PBMCs, obtained around atezolizumab (anti-PD-L1) treatment. Receptors originate from a man aged 50-59 years with urothelial cancer. Each CDR3 is given with its conserved first and last residue. D genes are given only for firm matches. Clone size is given for some rows only: seen once, a few or many times, or a class if the clone is expanded.

.,TRBJ2-1,.,TRBV7-2,TGTGCCAGCAGCTTGCCTAGCCTTAATGAGCAGTTCTTC,CASSLPSLNEQFF
.,TRBJ2-3,TRBD2,TRBV7-3,TGTGCCAGCAGACCCGGGACTAGCGGGATTGGCTCAGATACGCAGTATTTT,CASRPGTSGIGSDTQYF
.,TRBJ2-1,.,TRBV6-5,TGTGCCAGCAGTTTGAGGGTGGGATCCTACAATGAGCAGTTCTTC,CASSLRVGSYNEQFF
.,TRBJ2-3,.,TRBV6-6,TGTGCCAGCGGCTATACGCTAGCGCTCAGCACAGATACGCAGTATTTT,CASGYTLALSTDTQYF
.,TRBJ2-7,.,TRBV4-2,TGTGCCAGCAGCCAAGATAGGAGGGACGGTTACGAGCAGTACTTC,CASSQDRRDGYEQYF
once,TRBJ1-2,TRBD1,TRBV7-9,TGTGCCAGCAGCTTATCGGAGGGGGCGCGACGTGGCTACACCTTC,CASSLSEGARRGYTF
.,TRBJ2-3,TRBD1,TRBV2,TGTGCCAGCGTAGTAGGGACAGGGGGTCCGCAGGGTACGCAGTATTTT,CASVVGTGGPQGTQYF
.,TRBJ1-1,.,TRBV5-5,TGTGCCAGCAGCTTGCGGGTGCAGACGAACACTGAAGCTTTCTTT,CASSLRVQTNTEAFF
.,TRBJ2-1,TRBD2,TRBV10-2,TGCGCCAGCAGTGTGATAGCGGGGCCCAACAATGAGCAGTTCTTC,CASSVIAGPNNEQFF
.,TRBJ2-4,.,TRBV5-6,TGTGCCAGCAGCGAGTTAGGGGATTTGAGTAGGGCCAAAAACATTCAGTACTTC,CASSELGDLSRAKNIQYF
few,TRBJ1-2,.,TRBV28,TGTGCCAGCAGCCCCCCGGGGGGCAGTGGCTACACCTTC,CASSPPGGSGYTF
.,TRBJ2-4,TRBD2,TRBV7-7,TGTGCTAGCAGCTTAGCGGGACTAGCGGGGAGTCTAGCCAAAAACATTCAGTACTTC,CASSLAGLAGSLAKNIQYF
.,TRBJ2-7,TRBD2,TRBV5-1,TGCGCCAGCAGCTCGTCCTCGGGAGGGTATTCCTACGAGCAGTACTTC,CASSSSSGGYSYEQYF
.,TRBJ2-1,TRBD1,TRBV5-4,TGTGCCAGCAGCCCCCGGGACAGGGAGGTCAATGAGCAGTTCTTC,CASSPRDREVNEQFF
.,TRBJ1-2,.,TRBV19,TGTGCCAGCTTCTCAGGGGACACTAACTATGGCTACACCTTC,CASFSGDTNYGYTF
.,TRBJ1-5,.,TRBV27,TGTGCCAGCAGGGCCTTAAAGGGGAAACGGATCCATCAGCCCCAGCATTTT,CASRALKGKRIHQPQHF
.,TRBJ1-1,TRBD1,TRBV18,TGTGCCAGCTCACCTGACAGGGGGCTGATGAACACTGAAGCTTTCTTT,CASSPDRGLMNTEAFF
.,TRBJ1-2,.,TRBV21-1,TGTGCCAGCAGCAGACTGGGACAGTCCGACCTCTATGGCTACACCTTC,CASSRLGQSDLYGYTF
.,TRBJ1-6,.,TRBV19,TGTGCCAGTAGTTCAGGCATAGTGACCAATTCACCCCTCCACTTT,CASSSGIVTNSPLHF
.,TRBJ1-2,TRBD1,TRBV28,TGTGCCAGCAACAAAGGGACAGTGGACTATGGCTACACCTTC,CASNKGTVDYGYTF
.,TRBJ2-1,.,TRBV6-5,TGTGCCAGCAGTTACGGGCCCTTCCCCCTCGAGCAGTTCTTC,CASSYGPFPLEQFF
.,TRBJ2-2,TRBD1,TRBV30,TGTGCCTGGAGAACCGGGACAGCGAACACCGGGGAGCTGTTTTTT,CAWRTGTANTGELFF
.,TRBJ2-2,.,TRBV5-4,TGTGCCAGCAGCCAAGGCCAGGGCGCCGGGGAGCTGTTTTTT,CASSQGQGAGELFF
.,TRBJ2-1,TRBD1,TRBV6-1,TGTGCCAGCGGATGGGGGACAGGGCGCAATGAGCAGTTCTTC,CASGWGTGRNEQFF
.,TRBJ1-2,.,TRBV28,TGTGCCAGCAGTTTCAAACAGGTCGGTGGCTACACCTTC,CASSFKQVGGYTF
few,TRBJ1-5,TRBD1,TRBV6-1,TGTGCCAGCAGTGGAAGGACAGGGGGTGATGGCAATCAGCCCCAGCATTTT,CASSGRTGGDGNQPQHF
.,TRBJ2-1,.,TRBV5-4,TGTGCCAGCAGCTTGTTCGGTAGCGGATTCCGCTCCTACAATGAGCAGTTCTTC,CASSLFGSGFRSYNEQFF